What follows describes a single TCR beta chain. Its specificity is unknown. MiXCR, run by TCRdb on the reads, gives a single entry per CDR3 protein. Among about 480,000 distinct CDR3 sequences listed, 33% were seen once. The sample belongs to a study of T cell repertoires in cytomegalovirus infection. Turning to the study itself: Well-studied HLA-B-restricted CMV epitopes were used in the study alongside recently identified HLA-C-restricted ones. Study results and limitations: Dominating the ex vivo response were TCR beta clonotypes that were CMV-specific and HLA-C-restricted.

Germline CDR1 is SQVTM and CDR2 is ANQGSEA. The V gene lost 7 bases and the J gene lost 6 bases, with 19 bases spanning the gap. This CDR3 is built from 14 residues. This chain uses TRBV29-1 with TRBJ2-1, with D unclear. This sequence originates from a human donor in good health (CMV status not recorded). Some clones in this sample may be carry-over from other donors' samples. The sample here was cultured PBMCs, taken from culture after CMV antigen stimulation. CDR3 sequence (DNA): TGCAGCGCCGAAGGTACTCCCAACGCCAATGAGCAGTTCTTC. Translation: CSAEGTPNANEQFF.